This passage covers 24 T cell receptor delta chains from one sample sequenced in a study of gamma-delta T cells after stem cell transplantation. TCRdb repeated clone calling on the RT-PCR reads with CATT. The sample has a few thousand delta-chain clones; just over 20% are singletons. The sequenced sample was gamma-delta T cells. Receptor source: a human donor. It is not recorded whose cells these are; they may come from a transplant donor.

Judged by abundance, this clone is medium-sized. The chain couples TRDV1 to TRDJ1; 7 positions agree with TRDD3. The junction had 15 bases not matched to a gene; V was cut back by 2 bases and J by 0 bases. CDR1 and CDR2 (germline): TSWWSYY, QGS. This CDR3 region has 19 residues. As DNA, the CDR3 is TGTGCTCTTGGGGAAGGGTCCCCCGTGGGGGACACGTACACCGATAAACTCATCTTT. Translation: CALGEGSPVGDTYTDKLIF.

A note on this clone: TCRdb attributes to this sequence the protein of a much larger clone, which differs from the DNA translation at residue 12; a read error is likely, and the protein displayed is translated from the DNA. The V gene is TRDV2, the J gene TRDJ1; 8 bases line up with TRDD3. The germline CDR1 and CDR2 sequences are GEAIGNYY and EKD. The CDR3 sequence is 14 residues long. As DNA, the CDR3 is TGTGCCTGTGACATGCTGGGGGACGTCGATAAACCCATCTTT. It translates to CACDMLGDVDKPIF.

This clone qualifies as medium-sized (0.01 to 0.1%). The CDR3 nucleotides read TGTGCCTGTGACAGGTTGGGGATTGCCGATAAACTCATCTTT. Translating gives CACDRLGIADKLIF. This chain uses TRDV2 with TRDJ1; a possible D gene is TRDD3 (6 bases). V shed 2 bases and J shed 3 bases, with 12 bases lying between them. Germline V gene lookup returns CDR1 GEAIGNYY and CDR2 EKD. CDR3 length: 14 residues.

As regards this clone: With a far larger clone one base away, a read error is the likely cause. The chain carries TRDV2 and TRDJ3; 9 positions agree with TRDD3. Germline V CDR1 and CDR2: GEAIGNYY, EKD. The CDR3 contains 23 residues. The CDR3 nucleotides read TGTGCCCGTGACACTCTAGGAGAACTGGGGGACCCCTTGAGCTCCTGGGACACCCGACAGATGTTTTTC. Its protein product is CARDTLGELGDPLSSWDTRQMFF.

This clone is classed as medium-sized (0.01 to 0.1%). The chain carries TRDV2 and TRDJ3; TRDD3 matches at 8 bases. The CDR3 totals 20 residues. Germline CDR1 reads GEAIGNYY; CDR2 reads EKD. V lost 0 bases and J lost 0; bases outside the gene matches: 9. The CDR3 protein is CACDTVWGIPSSWDTRQMFF. CDR3 DNA: TGTGCCTGTGACACCGTTTGGGGGATTCCCAGCTCCTGGGACACCCGACAGATGTTTTTC.

A note on this clone: A far larger clone differs by one base, so this is likely a read error. The sample contains more than one DNA sequence encoding this CDR3. The CDR3 coding sequence is TGTGCCTGTGACAACCTTCCCGGTACTGGGGGATATGGCCGGTACACCGATAAACTCATCTTT. This codes for CACDNLPGTGGYGRYTDKLIF. The J gene is TRDJ1, the V gene TRDV2, with 11 bases lining up with TRDD3. J was trimmed by 0 bases and V by 2 bases; bases with no gene match: 19. The CDR3 has 21 amino acids. Germline V CDR1 and CDR2: GEAIGNYY, EKD.

This clone rates as medium-sized (0.01 to 0.1%). V gene TRDV2 combines with J gene TRDJ1, with 7 nucleotides matching TRDD3. The J segment lost 0 bases and the V segment lost 4 bases, leaving 19 bases of the junction unmatched. Germline loops: CDR1 GEAIGNYY, CDR2 EKD. The CDR3 length is 19 residues. The CDR3 spells CACERLERGWGPYTDKLIF. The CDR3 bases are TGTGCCTGTGAGAGACTAGAAAGGGGCTGGGGGCCGTACACCGATAAACTCATCTTT.

This clone is medium-sized (0.01 to 0.1%). CDR3 region: CACDTLGERFGTDKLIF. CDR3 bases: TGTGCCTGTGACACACTGGGGGAACGCTTTGGTACCGATAAACTCATCTTT. The gene calls are TRDV2 and TRDJ1, with TRDD3 identical over 9 bases. The CDR3 totals 17 residues. Germline CDR1 reads GEAIGNYY; CDR2 reads EKD. J lost 2 bases, V lost 1 base, and 10 bases had no gene match.

Turning to this clone: For this DNA, TCRdb reports the protein of a much larger clone, which diverges at residue 5, most likely from a read error; the protein presented here is translated directly from the DNA. This chain connects TRDV2 to TRDJ1, with 8 bases that match TRDD3. CDR3 length equals 14 residues. Trimming at V came to 3 bases and at J to 8 bases, leaving 10 bases not matched to a gene. Germline V gene sequence: CDR1 GEAIGNYY, CDR2 EKD. Written as DNA, the CDR3 is TGTGCCTGTGACGAACTAACTGGGGGTCTAAAACTCATCTTT. It encodes CACDELTGGLKLIF.

Many counts were recorded for this clone. This chain connects TRDV2 to TRDJ1, with 7 bases identical to TRDD3. V dropped 1 base and J dropped 6; count of bases not matched to a gene: 31. The CDR3 has 22 amino acids. Looked up from germline, CDR1 is GEAIGNYY and CDR2 is EKD. CDR3 in amino acids: CACDTVSSIYENHWGPGNKLIF. In DNA, the CDR3 is TGTGCCTGTGACACGGTCTCCTCAATCTACGAGAACCACTGGGGACCAGGAAATAAACTCATCTTT.

As regards this clone: This may be a read error: a much more frequent sequence differs by one nucleotide. This chain uses TRDV2 with TRDJ3, with 8 bases matching TRDD3. CDR3 length: 19 amino acids. Germline-derived CDR1 and CDR2 are GEAIGNYY and EKD. The CDR3: CAFDTSSSWGMWDTRQMFF. The CDR3 DNA sequence: TGTGCCTTTGACACCTCCTCGTCGTGGGGGATGTGGGACACCCGACAGATGTTTTTC.

This clone was detected only a few times. A much larger clone differs from this one at a single base, so this may be a read error. The J gene is TRDJ1, the V gene TRDV2; D call uncertain. V was pared by 2 bases and J by 4 bases, with 13 bases between. Per germline, CDR1 GEAIGNYY and CDR2 EKD. The CDR3 loop spans 14 amino acids. CDR3 amino acids: CACDSPLVSDKLIF. Here the CDR3 DNA reads TGTGCCTGTGACAGCCCCCTGGTAAGCGATAAACTCATCTTT.

For this clone: A read error likely explains why the TCRdb protein, taken from a much larger clone, differs from this DNA's translation at residue 4; the protein shown is translated from the DNA. The chain is built from TRDV2 and TRDJ1; D call uncertain. The CDR3 covers 16 residues. V shed 5 bases and J shed 0 bases, with 18 bases lying between them. Looked up from germline, CDR1 is GEAIGNYY and CDR2 is EKD. The CDR3 here is CACGTLGLEDTDKLIF. The CDR3 region has the DNA TGTGCCTGTGGCACGCTAGGGCTGGAGGACACCGATAAACTCATCTTT.

This clone is termed medium-sized (0.01 to 0.1%). Other nucleotide sequences from this sample produce the same CDR3. The rearrangement links TRDV2 to TRDJ1; 13 bases agree with TRDD3. J gave up 2 bases and V 5 bases, and 7 bases lay outside the gene matches. The CDR3 sequence is 16 residues long. CDR1 is GEAIGNYY and CDR2 is EKD in the germline V gene. This CDR3 is CACVGLGDTGTDKLIF. The CDR3 DNA is TGTGCCTGTGTGGGACTGGGGGATACGGGGACCGATAAACTCATCTTT.

The rearrangement uses TRDV1 and TRDJ1; 11 nucleotides line up with TRDD3. The V segment lost 5 bases and the J segment 1 base; nucleotides outside the gene matches: 36. Germline assignment: CDR1 TSWWSYY and CDR2 QGS. This CDR3 is 26 amino acids long. CDR3 sequence: CALGPTPSYFDNWGINKPTLTDKLIF. In DNA, the CDR3 is TGTGCTCTTGGGCCGACGCCTTCCTACTTTGATAACTGGGGGATAAATAAACCGACCCTCACCGATAAACTCATCTTT.

This chain connects TRDV1 to TRDJ1; the match to TRDD3 covers 11 bases. The J call may be wrong; the DNA end is better matched by TRDJ2. This CDR3 comprises 26 residues. Germline assignment: CDR1 TSWWSYY and CDR2 QGS. CDR3 nucleotide sequence: TGTGCTCTTGGGGAATTGGGTCCTTCCTACGACAACGTGCTGGGGGATACTTTCTCTTTGACAGCACAACTCTTCTTT. Translation: CALGELGPSYDNVLGDTFSLTAQLFF.

Only a few counts were recorded for this clone. This CDR3 is also generated by other DNA sequences in the sample. The genes are TRDV2 and TRDJ1, with 11 bases matching TRDD3. CDR3 length: 15 residues. V lost 3 bases to trimming and J lost 3 bases; unmatched junction nucleotides: 5. Germline CDR1 and CDR2: GEAIGNYY and EKD. The CDR3 loop is CACDLLGDSSDKLIF. Here the CDR3 DNA reads TGTGCCTGTGACTTACTGGGGGATAGCTCCGATAAACTCATCTTT.

A few counts support this clone. Only one base separates this from a far larger clonotype, so it likely reflects a read error. This sample also contains other DNA sequences that code for the same CDR3. The chain combines TRDV1 with TRDJ1, with TRDD3 matching over 8 bases. Germline assignment: CDR1 TSWWSYY and CDR2 QGS. There are 19 residues in the CDR3. The CDR3 reads CALAPCTGDTPLYTDKLIF. CDR3 in DNA: TGTGCTCTTGCGCCGTGTACTGGGGATACCCCCCTGTACACCGATAAACTCATCTTC.

This clone rates as medium-sized. CDR3 bases: TGTGCCTGTGACTCCCCAGTACTGGGGGATACTGGATCCTGGGACACCCGACAGATGTTTTTC. Translated: CACDSPVLGDTGSWDTRQMFF. The chain links TRDV2 to TRDJ3; TRDD3 matches at 12 bases. The germline V gene encodes CDR1 GEAIGNYY and CDR2 EKD. J lost 1 base, V lost 3 bases, and 12 bases had no gene match. The CDR3 loop spans 21 amino acids.

A note on this clone: The TCRdb protein, from a much larger clone, departs from this DNA's translation at residue 11, likely by read error; the protein shown derives from the DNA. The chain links TRDV2 to TRDJ1; no clear D. CDR1 and CDR2 from the germline V gene are GEAIGNYY and EKD. The CDR3 contains 13 residues. CDR3 nucleotides: TGTGCCTGTGACACCGAGAGAACCGATAAACCCATCTTT. It is translated as CACDTERTDKPIF.

This clone ranks as medium-sized. The chain has TRDV2 and TRDJ3, with 13 bases lining up with TRDD3. From germline, CDR1 is GEAIGNYY and CDR2 EKD. V was pared by 0 bases and J by 0 bases, with 10 bases of the junction left unmatched. The CDR3 sequence is 22 residues long. The CDR3 is CACDTLDPTGGYASWDTRQMFF. The DNA of the CDR3 is TGTGCCTGTGACACCCTGGATCCTACTGGGGGATACGCCTCCTGGGACACCCGACAGATGTTTTTC.

By sample fraction, this clone is medium-sized. The likely explanation is a read error, given a far larger clone one base away. Within the sample, other DNA sequences also encode this same CDR3. The V call is TRDV2, the J call TRDJ1; D is uncertain. The CDR3 covers 18 residues. The germline CDR1 and CDR2 sequences are GEAIGNYY and EKD. For the CDR3, the DNA is TGTGCCTGCGACACCCTGCTGACACCGAATTCATACACCGATAAACTCATCTTT. Its protein is CACDTLLTPNSYTDKLIF.

This clone was seen more than once but under ten times. Just one base apart from a much larger clone, this may be a read error. The sample carries other DNA sequences with the same CDR3. V usage is TRDV2 and J usage is TRDJ1; possibly TRDD3 for D (6 bases). Germline CDR1 is GEAIGNYY and CDR2 is EKD. This CDR3 comprises 18 residues. V lost 0 bases to trimming and J lost 0 bases, with 19 bases between them. CDR3 DNA sequence: TGTGCCTGTGACACCGTGGGGGGCCCCAACTCCGACACCGATAAACTCATCTTT. The encoded protein is CACDTVGGPNSDTDKLIF.

By sample share, this clone is medium-sized (0.01 to 0.1%). The rearrangement uses TRDV1 and TRDJ1; 7 bases line up with TRDD3. V shed 3 bases, J shed 2 bases, and the junction held 21 bases outside the gene matches. The CDR3 sequence is 20 residues long. CDR1 and CDR2 from the germline V gene are TSWWSYY and QGS. The CDR3, as DNA: TGTGCTCTTGGGGACCATCAAGGGTTTTTCCTGGGGGTCGATACCGATAAACTCATCTTT. Translated: CALGDHQGFFLGVDTDKLIF.